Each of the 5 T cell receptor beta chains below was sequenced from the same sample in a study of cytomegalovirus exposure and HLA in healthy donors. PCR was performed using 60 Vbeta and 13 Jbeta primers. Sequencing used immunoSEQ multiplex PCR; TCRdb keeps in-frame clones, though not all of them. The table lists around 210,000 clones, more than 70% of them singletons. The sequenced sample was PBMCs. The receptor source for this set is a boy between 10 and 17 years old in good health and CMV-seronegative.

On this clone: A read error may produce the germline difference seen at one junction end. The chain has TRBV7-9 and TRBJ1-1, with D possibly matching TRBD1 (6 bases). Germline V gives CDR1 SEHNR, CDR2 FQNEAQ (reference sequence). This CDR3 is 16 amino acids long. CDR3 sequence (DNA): TGTTCCAGCAGCTTAGTAGGGGAGGGGAGGGGGACTGAAGCTTTCTTT. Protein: CSSSLVGEGRGTEAFF. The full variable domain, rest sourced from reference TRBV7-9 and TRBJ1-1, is DTGVSQNPRHKITKRGQNVTFRCDPISEHNRLYWYRQTLGQGPEFLTYFQNEAQLEKSRLLSDRFSAERPKGSFSTLEIQRTEQGDSAMYLCSSSLVGEGRGTEAFFGQGTRLTVV.

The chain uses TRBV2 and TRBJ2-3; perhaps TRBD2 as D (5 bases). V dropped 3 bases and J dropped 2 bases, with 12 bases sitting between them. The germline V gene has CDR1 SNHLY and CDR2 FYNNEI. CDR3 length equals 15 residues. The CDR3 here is CASSEPREDTDTQYF. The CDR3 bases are TGTGCCAGCAGTGAGCCGAGGGAAGACACAGATACGCAGTATTTT.

The CDR3 DNA is TGTGCCAGCAGCCCTCGGATGGTGGGCAGGGGCGTTTTGAGGAGCAATCAGCCCCAGCATTTT. This sequence encodes CASSPRMVGRGVLRSNQPQHF. V and J are TRBV27 and TRBJ1-5; perhaps TRBD1 as D (6 bases). CDR3 length: 21 amino acids. Germline V gene sequence: CDR1 MNHEY, CDR2 SMNVEV (reference sequence). Between the trimmed V and J ends, which lost 6 bases and 1 base, there was a span of 31 bases.

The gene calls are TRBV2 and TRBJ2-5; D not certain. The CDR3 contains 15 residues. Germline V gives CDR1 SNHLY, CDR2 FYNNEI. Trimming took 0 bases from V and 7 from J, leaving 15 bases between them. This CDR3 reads CASSEALPDSGTQYF. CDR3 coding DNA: TGTGCCAGCAGTGAAGCGCTTCCCGACTCGGGGACCCAGTACTTC.

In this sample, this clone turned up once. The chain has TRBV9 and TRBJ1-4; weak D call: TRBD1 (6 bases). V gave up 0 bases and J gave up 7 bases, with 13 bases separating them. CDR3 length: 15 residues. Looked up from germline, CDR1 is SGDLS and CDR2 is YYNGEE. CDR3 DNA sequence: TGTGCCAGCAGCGTAGAGGCCAGGGGCGGTGAAAAACTGTTTTTT. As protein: CASSVEARGGEKLFF.